Each of the 22 T cell receptor beta chains below was sequenced from the same sample in a study of blood T cell repertoires in COVID-19. TCRdb's table, derived via immunoSEQ multiplex PCR, lists solely in-frame clones and lacks some. The sample includes about 87,000 clones, more than 85% of them seen just once. Sequenced input: peripheral blood. All receptors derive from a man aged 40-50 years with acute or convalescent COVID-19.

The count of this clone is one. CDR3 bases: TGTGCCACCAGTGATTTCGCCAGTCCCTATGGCTACACCTTC. Its protein product is CATSDFASPYGYTF. The rearrangement uses TRBV24-1 and TRBJ1-2; D is ambiguous. The CDR3 is 14 residues long. V lost 1 base to trimming and J lost 4 bases, with 9 bases between them. The germline CDR1 and CDR2 sequences are KGHDR and SFDVKD.

The chain employs TRBV10-2 and TRBJ1-6, with 10 bases lining up with TRBD1. Trimming took 5 bases from V and 2 from J; bases not matched to a gene: 6. This CDR3 spans 17 amino acids. Germline-derived CDR1 and CDR2 are WSHSY and SAAADI. Here the CDR3 DNA reads TGCGCCAGCAGTCCCAGAGGGACAGGGGCCTATAATTCACCCCTCCACTTT. This sequence encodes CASSPRGTGAYNSPLHF.

J is TRBJ1-1 and V is TRBV27, with 8 bases matching TRBD1. The germline V gene encodes CDR1 MNHEY and CDR2 SMNVEV (reference sequence). The trim removed 3 bases at V and 3 bases at J, leaving 3 bases unmatched. CDR3 length: 14 residues. DNA for the CDR3: TGTGCCAGCAGTTTGGGACAGGCATACACTGAAGCTTTCTTT. It encodes CASSLGQAYTEAFF.

The chain is built from TRBV11-3 and TRBJ2-1; possible D gene TRBD1, 7 bases. The CDR3 covers 16 residues. With 2 bases removed from V and 8 bases from J, the gap between germline ends came to 19 bases. Germline loops: CDR1 SGHNT, CDR2 YENEEA. CDR3 sequence: CASSLRSAGGTDEQFF. In nucleotides, the CDR3 is TGTGCCAGCAGCTTACGGTCGGCAGGGGGGACCGATGAGCAGTTCTTC.

The V and J genes are TRBV4-3 and TRBJ2-3; 7 bases match TRBD1. Per the germline V gene, CDR1 is LGHNA and CDR2 is YSLEER. The CDR3 has 16 amino acids. With 0 bases clipped from V and 6 bases from J, the junction kept 9 bases outside the gene matches. The CDR3 spells CASSQEINRGKDTQYF. The CDR3 DNA reads TGCGCCAGCAGCCAAGAGATTAACAGGGGAAAGGATACGCAGTATTTT.

In this sample, this clone turned up once. The V gene is TRBV9, the J gene TRBJ2-1; D gene ambiguous. This CDR3 has 13 residues. Trimming took off 3 bases at V and 6 bases at J, with 10 bases between the two ends. Germline V CDR1 and CDR2: SGDLS, YYNGEE. For the CDR3, the DNA is TGTGCCAGCAGCGGAGACACCCGCAATGAGCAGTTCTTC. It codes for CASSGDTRNEQFF.

This chain links TRBV10-3 with TRBJ2-3, with TRBD2 matching over 7 bases. The CDR3 length is 15 residues. The trim removed 3 bases at V and 6 bases at J, leaving 9 bases unmatched. CDR1 is ENHRY and CDR2 is SYGVKD in the germline V gene. The CDR3 spells CAISDGLAETDTQYF. CDR3 DNA: TGTGCCATCAGTGATGGGCTAGCGGAGACCGATACGCAGTATTTT.

The V gene is TRBV6-5, the J gene TRBJ1-1; D ambiguous. Trimming shortened V by 6 bases and J by 1 base, and 9 bases separated the two germline ends. The CDR3 has 13 amino acids. Looked up from germline, CDR1 is MNHEY and CDR2 is SVGAGI. The chain's CDR3 is CASRAQANTEAFF. DNA for the CDR3: TGTGCCAGCAGGGCCCAGGCGAACACTGAAGCTTTCTTT.

The chain employs TRBV4-3 and TRBJ1-6; tentatively, D is TRBD1 (5 bases). Trimming took 1 base from V and 7 from J, leaving 14 bases between them. Germline V gene lookup returns CDR1 LGHNA and CDR2 YSLEER. The CDR3 totals 16 residues. The CDR3 DNA follows: TGCGCCAGCAGCCAAGTCTCAGGGCAAAGGAATTCACCCCTCCACTTT. Translation gives CASSQVSGQRNSPLHF.

This chain joins TRBV29-1 and TRBJ1-1; 10 nucleotides line up with TRBD1. V was pared by 7 bases and J by 4 bases, with 9 bases of the junction left unmatched. Germline loops: CDR1 SQVTM, CDR2 ANQGSEA. This CDR3 comprises 14 residues. This CDR3 is CSAPPRTGGTEAFF. The CDR3 bases are TGCAGCGCACCACCGAGGACAGGGGGCACTGAAGCTTTCTTT.

DNA for the CDR3: TGTGCCAGCAGCGGGAGCACGACGGGTGAGCAGTTCTTC. Its translation is CASSGSTTGEQFF. The chain employs TRBV11-3 and TRBJ2-1; D might be TRBD2 (5 bases). CDR3 length equals 13 residues. The V end was cut by 5 bases, the J end by 9 bases, with 14 bases between. Germline CDR1 SGHNT, CDR2 YENEEA.

The rearrangement joins TRBV11-2 to TRBJ1-3; maybe TRBD1 (5 bases). V lost 5 bases to trimming and J lost 3 bases, with 17 bases between them. CDR1 is SGHAT and CDR2 is FQNNGV in the germline V gene. The CDR3 extends over 16 amino acids. CDR3 region: CASSISSGTDGNTIYF. The CDR3 DNA is TGTGCCAGCAGCATAAGCTCTGGGACTGATGGAAACACCATATATTTT.

The chain has TRBV12-3 or TRBV12-4 and TRBJ1-5, with unresolved D. The CDR3 sequence is 12 residues long. V was trimmed by 3 bases and J by 7 bases, leaving 7 bases between them. CDR3: CASSFSLQPQHF. The CDR3 DNA is TGTGCCAGCAGTTTCTCCTTGCAGCCCCAGCATTTT.

This chain uses TRBV19 with TRBJ1-2, with 8 bases lining up with TRBD1. This CDR3 is built from 16 residues. Germline-derived CDR1 and CDR2 are LNHDA and SQIVND (reference sequence). Trimming took 6 bases from V and 2 from J; bases not matched to a gene: 11. The DNA of the CDR3 is TGTGCCAGTAGACCGAATGGCCAGGGGGCGAACTATGGCTACACCTTC. As protein: CASRPNGQGANYGYTF.

The genes are TRBV18 and TRBJ2-3; 7 bases line up with TRBD1. This CDR3 has 15 residues. The V and J ends lost 3 bases and 3 bases, in that order; junction bases with no gene match: 6. The germline gives CDR1 KGHSH, CDR2 LQKENI. This chain's CDR3 is CASSPRFRGTDTQYF. DNA for the CDR3: TGTGCCAGCTCACCCCGGTTCAGGGGGACAGATACGCAGTATTTT.

This clone was observed a single time. The J gene is TRBJ2-7, the V gene TRBV19; TRBD1 might be the D (5 bases). V lost 6 bases and J lost 2, with 8 bases in between. Germline CDR1 reads LNHDA; CDR2 reads SQIVND (reference sequence). CDR3 size: 12 residues. The CDR3 sequence is CASRAGPYEQYF. In nucleotides, the CDR3 is TGTGCCAGTAGGGCAGGGCCCTACGAGCAGTACTTC. The entire variable domain, with the rest obtained from reference TRBV19 and TRBJ2-7, is as follows: DGGITQSPKYLFRKEGQNVTLSCEQNLNHDAMYWYRQDPGQGLRLIYYSQIVNDFQKGDIAEGYSVSREKKESFPLTVTSAQKNPTAFYLCASRAGPYEQYFGPGTRLTVT.

The chain is built from TRBV12-3 or TRBV12-4 and TRBJ1-2; D remains unclear. The V gene lost 4 bases and the J gene lost 5 bases, with 11 bases spanning the gap. CDR3 length equals 13 residues. CDR3 in DNA: TGTGCCAGCAGTTCCGGGATCTCATATGGCTACACCTTC. Protein product: CASSSGISYGYTF.

This chain links TRBV7-2 with TRBJ1-1, with D possibly being TRBD1 (5 bases). The CDR3 length is 14 residues. V was pared by 1 base and J by 1 base, with 7 bases between. Germline V gives CDR1 SGHTA, CDR2 FQGNSA. The CDR3 DNA reads as TGTGCCAGCAGCTTAGTCGGACAGAACACTGAAGCTTTCTTT. It yields the protein CASSLVGQNTEAFF.

Here the CDR3 DNA reads TGTGCCTGGAGACAGGGGCCCTCCACTGAAGCTTTCTTT. Translated, it gives CAWRQGPSTEAFF. The gene calls are TRBV30 and TRBJ1-1; TRBD1 aligns across 7 bases. Germline V CDR1 and CDR2: GTSNPN, SVGIG (reference sequence). This CDR3 is built from 13 residues. Unmatched junction bases numbered 5, after V lost 3 bases and J lost 4 bases.

The gene calls are TRBV29-1 and TRBJ2-7; possibly TRBD2 for D (6 bases). CDR1 and CDR2 (germline): SQVTM, ANQGSEA. Trimming shortened V by 4 bases and J by 2 bases, and 12 bases separated the two germline ends. CDR3 length: 13 residues. The DNA of the CDR3 is TGCAGCGTTGTTAGCGGCCCTACCTACGAGCAGTACTTC. Its protein product is CSVVSGPTYEQYF.

The chain is built from TRBV28 and TRBJ1-6, with D perhaps matching TRBD1 (6 bases). The CDR3 has 13 amino acids. CDR1 and CDR2 from the germline V gene are MDHEN and SYDVKM. The V end was cut by 6 bases, the J end by 7 bases, with 10 bases between. The CDR3 bases are TGTGCCAGCAGCCTAGGGGGAAATTCACCCCTCCACTTT. Translated: CASSLGGNSPLHF.

V is TRBV7-2 and J is TRBJ2-2; the D gene is possibly TRBD1 (6 bases). This CDR3 is built from 13 residues. V was pared by 3 bases and J by 6 bases, with 8 bases between. Germline-derived CDR1 and CDR2 are SGHTA and FQGNSA. CDR3 loop: CASSLTGAGELFF. Here the CDR3 DNA reads TGTGCCAGCAGCTTGACAGGTGCCGGGGAGCTGTTTTTT.